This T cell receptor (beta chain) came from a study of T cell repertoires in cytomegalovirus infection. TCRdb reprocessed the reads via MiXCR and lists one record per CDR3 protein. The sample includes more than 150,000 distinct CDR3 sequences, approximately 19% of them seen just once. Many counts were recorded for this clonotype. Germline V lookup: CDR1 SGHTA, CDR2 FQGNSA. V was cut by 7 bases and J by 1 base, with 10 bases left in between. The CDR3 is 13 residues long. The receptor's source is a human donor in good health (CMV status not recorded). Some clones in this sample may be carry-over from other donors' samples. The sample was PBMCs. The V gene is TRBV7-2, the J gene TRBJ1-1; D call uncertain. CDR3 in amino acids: CASTTRANTEAFF. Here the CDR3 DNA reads TGTGCCAGCACCACCCGAGCGAACACTGAAGCTTTCTTT.